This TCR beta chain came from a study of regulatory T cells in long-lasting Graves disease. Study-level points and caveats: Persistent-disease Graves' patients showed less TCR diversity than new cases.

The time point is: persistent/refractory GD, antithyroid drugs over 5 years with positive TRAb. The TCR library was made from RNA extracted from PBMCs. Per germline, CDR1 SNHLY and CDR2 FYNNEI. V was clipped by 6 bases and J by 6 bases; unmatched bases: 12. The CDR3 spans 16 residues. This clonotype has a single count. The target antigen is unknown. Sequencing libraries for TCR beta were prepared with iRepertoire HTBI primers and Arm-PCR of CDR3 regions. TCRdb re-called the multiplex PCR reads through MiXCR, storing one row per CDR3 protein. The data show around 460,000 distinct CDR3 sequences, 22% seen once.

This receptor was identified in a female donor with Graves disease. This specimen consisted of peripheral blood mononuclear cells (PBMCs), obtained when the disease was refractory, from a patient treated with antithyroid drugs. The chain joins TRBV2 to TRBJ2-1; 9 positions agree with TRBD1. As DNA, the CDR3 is TGTGCCAGCAGGTGGTCGTCGGGACAGGGAACCAATGAGCAGTTCTTC. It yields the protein CASRWSSGQGTNEQFF.